This record concerns one TCR beta chain sequence. Per the study methods: Nucleated cell counts were estimated from reference gene primer amplification. Only in-frame clones appear in the TCRdb table, and some are missing; sequencing was by immunoSEQ multiplex PCR. The D gene and trimming were derived from the DNA, and the V and J assignments and clone size from that table. The sample contains about 270,000 clones, 88% of which appear only once. This sample is drawn from a study of blood T cell repertoires in COVID-19. Study information: The samples span acute and convalescent COVID-19 from the United States, Italy and Spain. Nucleic acid was either cDNA or gDNA, and it came from T cells, B-cell-depleted T cells, or PBMCs.

This CDR3 comprises 14 residues. V was trimmed by 7 bases and J by 3 bases, leaving 12 bases between them. Germline-derived CDR1 and CDR2 are SEHNR and FQNEAQ (reference sequence). The TCR comes from a man in his fifties or sixties who had recovered from COVID-19. V is TRBV7-9 and J is TRBJ1-4; D perhaps matches TRBD1 (6 bases). Sequences were obtained from peripheral blood. The DNA for the CDR3 is TGTGCCAGCATAACCTCAGGGGCTAATGAAAAACTGTTTTTT. Translation gives CASITSGANEKLFF.